This T cell receptor beta chain was identified in a study of T-cell memory formation after mild COVID-19. This clonotype occurred a few times. The target antigen is unknown. MiXCR, run by TCRdb on the 5' RACE reads, gives a single entry per CDR3 protein. The sample has approximately 210,000 distinct CDR3 sequences, around 20% seen once. The CDR3 has 17 residues. Looked up from germline, CDR1 is SGHRS and CDR2 is YFSETQ. The V segment lost 8 bases and the J segment 2 bases; nucleotides outside the gene matches: 16. Study results and limitations: Mainly CM and EM harbored the contracting CD4+ clones; mainly EMRA harbored the CD8+ ones.

This chain links TRBV5-1 with TRBJ2-7, with 10 bases aligning to TRBD1. This sequence was found in an adult woman who had mild COVID-19 (a few samples of this study predate the infection). Cell type and time point are not known. Sequencing used PBMCs or a T cell subset sorted from them (not recorded which). CDR3 sequence (DNA): TGCGCCAGAAAGCTCCGAGTCGGGACAGGGGACCCCTACGAGCAGTACTTC. This gives the protein CARKLRVGTGDPYEQYF.